The 30 T cell receptor beta chains reported below all come from one sample, sequenced in a study of shared clonotypes between healthy human individuals. Some clones are missing from TCRdb's copy, which holds only in-frame ones; the method was immunoSEQ multiplex PCR. The sample carries 600,000 to 750,000 clones, less than 95% recorded once. The sequenced sample consisted of memory CD8+ T cells from PBMCs. Subset meaning: CD45RO+ cells pooled with CCR7-negative TemRA cells. Receptors originate from a young man in good health. Some clones in this sample may be carry-over from other donors' samples.

The chain couples TRBV11-1 to TRBJ2-7, with D possibly TRBD1 on 5 matching bases. V was clipped by 4 bases and J by 5 bases, with 18 bases between them. CDR3 length equals 15 residues. Germline V CDR1 and CDR2: SGHAT, FQDESV (reference sequence). The CDR3 here is CASSYLAGYLDEQYF. In DNA form, the CDR3 reads TGTGCCAGCAGCTATTTAGCAGGGTATCTGGACGAGCAGTACTTC.

This clone was recorded once. The V gene is TRBV10-3, the J gene TRBJ1-2; tentative D call: TRBD1 (6 bases). CDR1 is ENHRY and CDR2 is SYGVKD in the germline V gene. The CDR3 totals 16 residues. The germline V and J ends were trimmed by 2 bases and 8 bases, with 21 bases remaining between them. CDR3 DNA sequence: TGTGCCATCAGTGAGGTCCGTGCCGGGGGGGCGGAAGGCTACACCTTC. This codes for CAISEVRAGGAEGYTF.

This chain links TRBV4-1 with TRBJ1-4; D is undetermined. The CDR3 is 11 residues long. Germline V gene data show CDR1 as MGHRA and CDR2 as YSYEKL. Trimming took 4 bases from V and 14 from J, leaving 11 bases between them. CDR3 bases: TGCGCCAGCAGCCGAGAGAGCTGGCTGTTTTTT. It is translated as CASSRESWLFF.

This clone has just a few counts. The chain links TRBV5-4 to TRBJ1-1; D remains unclear. There are 15 residues in the CDR3. From germline, CDR1 is SGHNT and CDR2 YYREEE (reference sequence). V was trimmed by 3 bases and J by 5 bases, leaving 17 bases between them. CDR3 sequence (DNA): TGTGCCAGCAGCTATAATACAGAGCTGGAAACTGAAGCTTTCTTT. It is translated as CASSYNTELETEAFF.

The chain uses TRBV27 and TRBJ2-2, with TRBD2 identical over 11 bases. V dropped 5 bases and J dropped 1; count of bases not matched to a gene: 6. The CDR3 covers 17 residues. Germline CDR1 and CDR2: MNHEY and SMNVEV (reference sequence). The CDR3 DNA is TGTGCCAGCAGTCCACGACTAGCGGGGATGAACACCGGGGAGCTGTTTTTT. This encodes CASSPRLAGMNTGELFF.

The chain joins TRBV13 to TRBJ2-1; 8 bases are shared with TRBD1. The CDR3 contains 14 residues. Germline CDR1 and CDR2: PRHDT and FYEKMQ (reference sequence). V was clipped by 5 bases and J by 5 bases; unmatched bases: 5. The CDR3 DNA sequence: TGTGCCAGCAGCCCCCAGGGGGCAAACAATGAGCAGTTCTTC. Protein: CASSPQGANNEQFF. Variable domain in full (rest from reference TRBV13 and TRBJ2-1): AAGVIQSPRHLIKEKRETATLKCYPIPRHDTVYWYQQGPGQDPQFLISFYEKMQSDKGSIPDRFSAQQFSDYHSELNMSSLELGDSALYFCASSPQGANNEQFFGPGTRLTVL.

This clone has just a few counts. V and J are TRBV29-1 and TRBJ1-1, with D possibly TRBD1 on 5 matching bases. V lost 3 bases, J lost 11 bases, and 13 bases lay in between. The CDR3 runs 11 residues. Looked up from germline, CDR1 is SQVTM and CDR2 is ANQGSEA. The CDR3 nucleotides read TGCAGCGTTGATTATGGGAACAGGGCTTTCTTT. Its translation: CSVDYGNRAFF.

Concerning this clone: The identical CDR3 is also encoded by other nucleotide sequences in the sample. The chain joins TRBV27 to TRBJ2-3; D gene unclear. V dropped 0 bases and J dropped 4 bases, with 2 bases sitting between them. The V gene's germline CDR1 is MNHEY and CDR2 SMNVEV (reference sequence). CDR3 length: 12 residues. The CDR3 nucleotides are TGTGCCAGCAGTTTATCGGCAGATACGCAGTATTTT. Translated, it gives CASSLSADTQYF.

The chain recombines TRBV30 with TRBJ2-4; no reliable D call. The length of the CDR3 is 18 residues. Trimming took 3 bases from V and 0 from J, leaving 21 bases between them. Germline V gene sequence: CDR1 GTSNPN, CDR2 SVGIG (reference sequence). As DNA, the CDR3 is TGTGCCTGGAGAGAGACGTCCCGCTTAAACCGAGCCAAAAACATTCAGTACTTC. This gives the protein CAWRETSRLNRAKNIQYF.

The J gene is TRBJ2-7, the V gene TRBV30; 7 bases fit TRBD2. CDR3 size: 15 residues. Germline values: CDR1 GTSNPN, CDR2 SVGIG (reference sequence). J lost 0 bases, V lost 3 bases, and 8 bases had no gene match. CDR3 in amino acids: CAWRDLAESSYEQYF. As DNA, the CDR3 is TGTGCCTGGAGGGACCTAGCGGAGAGCTCCTACGAGCAGTACTTC.

This chain connects TRBV19 to TRBJ2-7; 10 bases are shared with TRBD1. CDR3 length: 14 amino acids. The junction had 9 bases not matched to a gene; V was cut back by 7 bases and J by 6 bases. CDR1 is LNHDA, CDR2 SQIVND, per germline (reference sequence). CDR3 DNA: TGTGCCAGTAACACCCCGGGACAGGGGCTCGAGCAGTACTTC. Translated: CASNTPGQGLEQYF.

The V and J genes are TRBV14 and TRBJ2-6; D ambiguous. Germline CDR1 and CDR2: SGHDN and FVKESK. CDR3 length: 15 amino acids. Trimming took 4 bases from V and 4 from J, leaving 11 bases between them. Written as DNA, the CDR3 is TGTGCCAGCAGCCGGACCTTTATGGGGGCCAACGTCCTGACTTTC. It encodes CASSRTFMGANVLTF.

The count of this clone is one. The V call is TRBV4-2, the J call TRBJ2-5; no clear D gene. TRBJ2-7 matches the DNA end more closely, so the J call is doubtful. The CDR3 runs 14 residues. Per the germline V gene, CDR1 is LGHNA and CDR2 is YNFKEQ. The CDR3 sequence is CASSLPGSSYEQYF. Written as DNA, the CDR3 is TGTGCCAGCAGCCTACCGGGCAGCTCCTACGAGCAGTACTTC.

CDR3 sequence reads: CASSLTELPEEQYF. In nucleotides, the CDR3 is TGTGCCAGCAGCTTAACTGAGCTTCCCGAAGAGCAGTACTTC. The V gene is TRBV7-2, the J gene TRBJ2-7; unclear D gene. Trimming shortened V by 2 bases and J by 7 bases, and 15 bases separated the two germline ends. The CDR3 has 14 residues. The germline V gene encodes CDR1 SGHTA and CDR2 FQGNSA.

The J gene is TRBJ2-3, the V gene TRBV5-4; 8 bases line up with TRBD2. Germline V CDR1 and CDR2: SGHNT, YYREEE (reference sequence). Losses at the gene ends were 3 bases for V and 4 bases for J; bases not matched to a gene: 10. This CDR3 comprises 16 residues. This chain's CDR3 is CASSSPGLAVSDTQYF. The DNA of the CDR3 is TGTGCCAGCAGCTCGCCCGGACTAGCAGTCTCAGATACGCAGTATTTT.

CDR3 DNA sequence: TGCGCCAGCAGCCGCCACCTTAGGGGCGAAGATGAAGCTTTCTTT. Amino acids: CASSRHLRGEDEAFF. The J gene is TRBJ1-1, the V gene TRBV4-1; possibly TRBD1 for D (5 bases). V was shortened by 4 bases and J by 7 bases, with 19 bases between the two germline ends. Germline values: CDR1 MGHRA, CDR2 YSYEKL. The CDR3 spans 15 residues.

The chain's CDR3 is CASSYVGLVTYEQYF. The CDR3 DNA reads TGTGCCAGCAGTTACGTGGGACTAGTAACCTACGAGCAGTACTTC. The J gene is TRBJ2-7, the V gene TRBV6-5, with 8 bases fitting TRBD2. Germline V gene lookup returns CDR1 MNHEY and CDR2 SVGAGI. V lost 2 bases, J lost 2 bases, and 5 bases stayed unmatched. This CDR3 spans 15 amino acids.

The J gene is TRBJ2-7, the V gene TRBV27, with D perhaps matching TRBD2 (6 bases). Germline V gives CDR1 MNHEY, CDR2 SMNVEV (reference sequence). The CDR3 is 16 residues long. V shed 5 bases and J shed 5 bases, with 22 bases lying between them. CDR3 in DNA: TGTGCCAGCAGTGGGACCCGACTAGTTTCGTTGCACGAGCAGTACTTC. It yields the protein CASSGTRLVSLHEQYF.

The genes are TRBV5-3 and TRBJ2-5, with TRBD2 matching 7 bases. TRBV5-3 is given ORF status, its function remaining uncertain. Unmatched junction bases numbered 8, after V lost 4 bases and J lost 5 bases. This CDR3 region has 14 residues. The CDR3 DNA sequence: TGTGCCAGAAGCCGGAAGGGAGGGGCGGAGACCCAGTACTTC. Protein sequence: CARSRKGGAETQYF.

The chain is built from TRBV9 and TRBJ2-7; 10 bases map to TRBD2. V trimming: 0 bases; J trimming: 7 bases; junction bases outside the gene matches: 7. The CDR3 length is 15 residues. Germline CDR1 SGDLS, CDR2 YYNGEE. The CDR3: CASSVALAGRGEQYF. In DNA form, the CDR3 reads TGTGCCAGCAGCGTAGCACTAGCGGGACGGGGGGAGCAGTACTTC.

This chain uses TRBV27 with TRBJ2-1; 9 nucleotides align to TRBD2. This CDR3 is built from 16 residues. With V trimmed by 4 bases and J by 3 bases, 7 bases remained unmatched. Looked up from germline, CDR1 is MNHEY and CDR2 is SMNVEV (reference sequence). This chain's CDR3 is CASSSYLAGIYNEQFF. Here the CDR3 DNA reads TGTGCCAGCAGTTCCTACCTAGCGGGGATCTACAATGAGCAGTTCTTC.

This clone was detected only once. CDR3 nucleotides: TGTGCCAGCAGCGGACGGGACACTGCCTACGAGCAGTACTTC. Protein sequence: CASSGRDTAYEQYF. V gene TRBV5-6 combines with J gene TRBJ2-7, with D possibly being TRBD1 (6 bases). Germline values: CDR1 SGHDT, CDR2 YYEEEE. V was trimmed by 4 bases and J by 2 bases, leaving 13 bases between them. The CDR3 runs to 14 residues.

The chain uses TRBV9 and TRBJ2-3; D may be TRBD2 (6 bases). CDR1 and CDR2 (germline): SGDLS, YYNGEE. Trimming took 3 bases from V and 0 from J, leaving 11 bases between them. The CDR3 has 15 residues. The CDR3 sequence: CASSARTTSTDTQYF. The CDR3 DNA sequence: TGTGCCAGCAGCGCCCGGACTACTAGCACAGATACGCAGTATTTT.

The J gene is TRBJ2-7, the V gene TRBV7-2, with 12 nucleotides matching TRBD1. The germline V gene encodes CDR1 SGHTA and CDR2 FQGNSA. The CDR3 runs to 14 residues. Trimming cost V 5 bases and J 5 bases; bases outside gene matches: 4. The CDR3 loop reads CASSDRDRGHEQYF. Written as DNA, the CDR3 is TGTGCCAGCAGCGACCGGGACAGGGGGCACGAGCAGTACTTC.

The chain carries TRBV7-3 and TRBJ1-1, with D perhaps matching TRBD1 (6 bases). V lost 2 bases and J lost 0, with 16 bases in between. The CDR3 sequence is 17 residues long. The germline V gene has CDR1 SGHTA and CDR2 FQGTGA. The CDR3 sequence: CASSLAGAPPLNTEAFF. CDR3 in DNA: TGTGCCAGCAGCTTAGCGGGGGCTCCTCCCCTGAACACTGAAGCTTTCTTT.

The chain carries TRBV9 and TRBJ2-1; no clear D gene. The CDR3 has 15 residues. The germline V gene encodes CDR1 SGDLS and CDR2 YYNGEE. Trimming shortened V by 0 bases and J by 0 bases, and 7 bases separated the two germline ends. CDR3 loop: CASSVGINSYNEQFF. CDR3 sequence (DNA): TGTGCCAGCAGCGTAGGTATAAACTCCTACAATGAGCAGTTCTTC.

The count of this clone is one. For the CDR3, the DNA is TGTGCCAGCAGTTTTAAGCGGGAGTATTACGAGCAGTACTTC. Its protein product is CASSFKREYYEQYF. V is TRBV27 and J is TRBJ2-7; 8 bases match TRBD2. V shed 3 bases, J shed 4 bases, and the junction held 5 bases outside the gene matches. Germline CDR1 is MNHEY and CDR2 is SMNVEV (reference sequence). The CDR3 totals 14 residues.

As regards this clone: One junction end disagrees with the germline gene, perhaps due to a read error. J is TRBJ2-1 and V is TRBV19; TRBD2 is a possible D gene (6 bases). The length of the CDR3 is 14 residues. Germline loops: CDR1 LNHDA, CDR2 SQIVND (reference sequence). The CDR3 nucleotides are TGTGCCAATAGTACCGGGAGCCTACACAATGAGCAGTTCTTC. Protein product: CANSTGSLHNEQFF.

The chain recombines TRBV5-8 with TRBJ1-5; D is uncertain. The germline gives CDR1 SGHTS, CDR2 YDEGEE. The V end lost 3 bases, the J end lost 3 bases, and 7 bases lay between the germline ends. The CDR3 covers 13 residues. The CDR3 DNA reads as TGTGCCAGCAGCTCCCGTCCCAATCAGCCCCAGCATTTT. Protein sequence: CASSSRPNQPQHF.

About this clone: Within the sample, other DNA sequences also encode this same CDR3. The chain combines TRBV11-2 with TRBJ2-7; 7 nucleotides line up with TRBD2. The CDR3 extends over 14 amino acids. From germline, CDR1 is SGHAT and CDR2 FQNNGV. The V and J ends lost 1 base and 0 bases, in that order; junction bases with no gene match: 0. In nucleotides, the CDR3 is TGTGCCAGCAGCTTAGGGGGGGGCTCCTACGAGCAGTACTTC. It specifies CASSLGGGSYEQYF.